This is a list of T cell receptor beta chains from one sample in a study of cytomegalovirus exposure and HLA in healthy donors. TCRdb's copy holds only in-frame clones and misses some; the assay was immunoSEQ multiplex PCR. The sample holds 90,000 to 100,000 clones, approximately 80% seen once. The sample consisted of PBMCs. These receptors were collected from a man aged 60 to 75 in good health and CMV-seropositive. CDR3s include the opening cysteine and the closing phenylalanine or tryptophan. D genes are given only for firm matches. A row's size may be missing; if present it is once, few, many or a size class.

TRBJ2-3 . TRBD1 TRBV9 CASSQGQANTDTQYF TGTGCCAGCAGCCAGGGACAGGCGAACACAGATACGCAGTATTTT
TRBJ2-7 . TRBD2 TRBV7-9 CASSQSTAGGLYEQYF TGTGCCAGCAGCCAATCTACAGCGGGGGGGCTATACGAGCAGTACTTC
TRBJ1-1 . . TRBV18 CASSPQQGKNTEAFF TGTGCCAGCTCACCCCAACAGGGAAAGAACACTGAAGCTTTCTTT
TRBJ2-7 few . TRBV4-1 CASSQDTGSSNTYF TGCGCCAGCAGCCAAGATACCGGGAGTAGCAATACTTACTTC
TRBJ1-2 . . TRBV2 CASGTYVNYGYTF TGTGCCAGCGGGACATACGTTAACTATGGCTACACCTTC
TRBJ1-5 . TRBD1 TRBV4-1 CASSQEPGQPHQPQHF TGCGCCAGCAGCCAAGAACCGGGACAGCCCCATCAGCCCCAGCATTTT
TRBJ2-2 . TRBD2 TRBV10-2 CASRKLAGGNTGELFF TGCGCCAGCAGAAAACTAGCGGGGGGGAACACCGGGGAGCTGTTTTTT
TRBJ2-7 . TRBD1 TRBV7-9 CASSFPTGAYEQYF TGTGCCAGCAGCTTTCCGACAGGGGCCTACGAGCAGTACTTC
TRBJ1-6 once . TRBV4-1 CASSQEGGFGSPLHF TGCGCCAGCAGCCAAGAAGGCGGATTCGGATCACCCCTCCACTTT
TRBJ2-7 . TRBD1 TRBV30 CAWSTGGEHYEQYF TGTGCCTGGAGTACAGGGGGCGAGCACTACGAGCAGTACTTC
TRBJ1-4 once TRBD1 TRBV4-1 CASSQRHRGNRTNEKLFF TGCGCCAGCAGCCAACGCCACAGGGGGAATAGGACTAATGAAAAACTGTTTTTT
TRBJ2-3 once . TRBV7-3 CASSLRLGGTDTQYF TGTGCCAGCAGCTTAAGACTAGGGGGCACAGATACGCAGTATTTT
TRBJ2-5 . TRBD2 TRBV9 CASSVGIAGEGETQYF TGTGCCAGCAGCGTAGGGATAGCGGGGGAGGGGGAGACCCAGTACTTC
TRBJ1-2 . . TRBV19 CASSIGGNYGYTF TGTGCCAGTAGTATAGGAGGGAACTATGGCTACACCTTC
TRBJ2-3 . . TRBV5-1 CASSAHQDTQYF TGCGCCAGCAGCGCACATCAAGATACGCAGTATTTT
TRBJ2-2 once . TRBV2 CASSVLRGTGELFF TGTGCCAGCAGTGTCCTTAGGGGCACCGGGGAGCTGTTTTTT
TRBJ2-5 . TRBD1 TRBV5-1 CASETGGTDQETQYF TGCGCCAGCGAAACAGGGGGCACGGACCAAGAGACCCAGTACTTC